These T cell receptor beta chains were read from a single sample in a study of naive and memory T cell subsets. One entry per CDR3 protein results from TCRdb running MiXCR on the UMI-ligation and nested PCR reads. The sample has more than 13,000 distinct CDR3 sequences, approximately 4.7% seen once. The starting material was skin, obtained from a tuberculin skin test site. Receptors were obtained from an adult in good health. Each CDR3 is given with its conserved first and last residue. D genes are given only for firm matches. Clone size, where shown, is once, few, many, or a class for clones that have expanded.

TRBJ2-3 | TRBV29-1 | . | many | TGCAGCGTTGGATGGGGCCCAGATACGCAGTATTTT | CSVGWGPDTQYF
TRBJ2-2 | TRBV2 | TRBD1 | medium-sized | TGTGCCAGCAGTGTCCGGGACAGGGGGCCCGGGGAGCTGTTTTTT | CASSVRDRGPGELFF
TRBJ1-1 | TRBV30 | . | many | TGTGCCTGGAGTGTAATGGGGAACACTGAAGCTTTCTTT | CAWSVMGNTEAFF
TRBJ2-7 | TRBV4-2 | . | medium-sized | TGTGCCAGCAGCCAAGACAGGAGCAGCTCCTACGAGCAGTACTTC | CASSQDRSSSYEQYF
TRBJ1-1 | TRBV6-2/TRBV6-3 | . | many | TGTGCCAGCAGACAACTGGAGGGGTTCACTGAAGCTTTCTTT | CASRQLEGFTEAFF
TRBJ1-2 | TRBV7-9 | . | few | TGTGCCAGCAGCTTCTCGCAGGGCGTAAACTATGGCTACACCTTC | CASSFSQGVNYGYTF
TRBJ1-2 | TRBV19 | . | many | TGTGCCAGTACCCCCCAACGGGGGAGCACCCTAGGCTACACCTTC | CASTPQRGSTLGYTF
TRBJ2-3 | TRBV20-1 | . | medium-sized | TGCAGTGCTGCCTCGGTGGGGGGGGCCTCGGATACGCAGTATTTT | CSAASVGGASDTQYF
TRBJ1-2 | TRBV5-1 | . | many | TGCGCCAGCAGGGAGGGGGTTAACTATGGCTACACCTTC | CASREGVNYGYTF
TRBJ2-7 | TRBV18 | TRBD1 | many | TGTGCCAGCTCACCCGGGACAGATTACGAGCAGTACTTC | CASSPGTDYEQYF
TRBJ2-5 | TRBV27 | . | . | TGTGCCGTCCCTTGGACCCAGTACTTC | CAVPWTQYF
TRBJ1-6 | TRBV7-2 | TRBD1 | medium-sized | TGTGCCAGCAGCTTAGAGACAGGGTATAATTCACCCCTCCACTTT | CASSLETGYNSPLHF
TRBJ2-2 | TRBV5-1 | . | many | TGCGCCAGCAGCTTTACAGGAAGCACCGGGGAGCTGTTTTTT | CASSFTGSTGELFF
TRBJ1-1 | TRBV27 | . | many | TGTGCCAGCAGTTTTGGAAATGGAGGGAACACTGAAGCTTTCTTT | CASSFGNGGNTEAFF
TRBJ2-3 | TRBV20-1 | TRBD2 | many | TGCAGTGCTGCCCCCTTCCGACTAGCGGGGGGGGATACGCAGTATTTT | CSAAPFRLAGGDTQYF
TRBJ2-5 | TRBV7-9 | TRBD1 | medium-sized | TGTGCCAGCAGCCCAGGGACAGCCTACCAAGAGACCCAGTACTTC | CASSPGTAYQETQYF
TRBJ2-7 | TRBV4-3 | TRBD2 | many | TGCGCCAGCAGCCAGGCAGCGGGGGCCCCCTACGAGCAGTACTTC | CASSQAAGAPYEQYF
TRBJ1-6 | TRBV6-1 | TRBD1 | . | TGTGCCAGCAGGACGACAGGGAGGGAGAATTCACCCCTCCACTTT | CASRTTGRENSPLHF
TRBJ2-2 | TRBV7-2 | . | medium-sized | TGTGCCAGCAGTTTAGCCGGCAGGAGCACCGGGGAGCTGTTTTTT | CASSLAGRSTGELFF
TRBJ1-1 | TRBV29-1 | . | medium-sized | TGCAGCGTTTTTAGGACCGGGAACACTGAAGCTTTCTTT | CSVFRTGNTEAFF
TRBJ1-2 | TRBV12-3/TRBV12-4 | . | many | TGTGCCAGCAGTTTAGCAGGAAATGGCTACACCTTC | CASSLAGNGYTF
TRBJ1-6 | TRBV20-1 | . | many | TGCAGTGCTAGAAGCCTCTCCTATAATTCACCCCTCCACTTT | CSARSLSYNSPLHF
TRBJ1-3 | TRBV19 | TRBD1 | many | TGTGCCAGTAGGGGACAGCTTCCCCCTCGAAACACCATATATTTT | CASRGQLPPRNTIYF
TRBJ2-7 | TRBV24-1 | . | many | TGTGCCACCAGTGATAGCGGGCCCGGCTCCTACGAGCAGTACTTC | CATSDSGPGSYEQYF
TRBJ1-4 | TRBV2 | . | many | TGTGCCAGCAGTCGGGACCGTGAAAAACTGTTTTTT | CASSRDREKLFF
TRBJ1-3 | TRBV20-1 | . | many | TGCAGTGCTAGAGGGGGTCAGGGCGCAGGAAACACCATATATTTT | CSARGGQGAGNTIYF
TRBJ2-3 | TRBV2 | . | many | TGTGCCAGCAAGGATAGCCGCCTCACAGATACGCAGTATTTT | CASKDSRLTDTQYF
TRBJ2-5 | TRBV6-2/TRBV6-3 | . | many | TGTGCCAGCAGTGAGACAGACCGGGAGACCCAGTACTTC | CASSETDRETQYF
TRBJ2-7 | TRBV30 | . | . | TGTGCCTGGGCAACGATCCACCCTAATTTAGGGCAGTACTTC | CAWATIHPNLGQYF
TRBJ1-2 | TRBV7-2 | . | medium-sized | TGTGCCAGCAGCTTGATTGGGGGGGCGAGTGGCTACACCTTC | CASSLIGGASGYTF
TRBJ1-5 | TRBV20-1 | . | many | TGCAGTGCTTTTCCGGGACGGGTAAATCAGCCCCAGCATTTT | CSAFPGRVNQPQHF
TRBJ1-5 | TRBV20-1 | TRBD1 | many | TGCAGTGCAATCCGGACAGGGCCACATCAGCCCCAGCATTTT | CSAIRTGPHQPQHF
TRBJ2-7 | TRBV6-2/TRBV6-3 | . | many | TGTGCCAGCAGCAAGATTGGTGCGAGGCTCAGCTCCTACGAGCAGTACTTC | CASSKIGARLSSYEQYF
TRBJ2-5 | TRBV30 | . | . | TGTGCCTGGAGTCACCGACTTCTCCGAGGGGAGACCCAGTACTTC | CAWSHRLLRGETQYF
TRBJ2-6 | TRBV14 | TRBD1 | . | TGTGCCAGCAGCCGGCCGGGACAGGGTCTTGGGGCCAACGTCCTGACTTTC | CASSRPGQGLGANVLTF
TRBJ2-7 | TRBV12-3/TRBV12-4 | . | many | TGTGCCAGCAGTCCCACCCCGGGCCAATCTAACTTCTACGAGCAGTACTTC | CASSPTPGQSNFYEQYF
TRBJ1-3 | TRBV6-5 | TRBD1 | few | TGTGCCAGCAGTAGATTCCAGGGGGACGGAGCTGGAAACACCATATATTTT | CASSRFQGDGAGNTIYF
TRBJ1-6 | TRBV10-2 | TRBD1 | many | TGCGCCAGCTCACCAGGGGGGGACATTAATTCACCCCTCCACTTT | CASSPGGDINSPLHF
TRBJ2-7 | TRBV18 | TRBD1 | many | TGTGCCAGCTCACCCCTCCGGGACAGCAGCTCCTACGAGCAGTACTTC | CASSPLRDSSSYEQYF
TRBJ2-6 | TRBV5-1 | . | many | TGCGCCAGCAGCTTGGGGTGGGACTCTGGGGCCAACGTCCTGACTTTC | CASSLGWDSGANVLTF